The TCR beta chain described here comes from a study of CD8+CD57+ T cells in acquired aplastic anemia. General study results and limits: More than 25 was the count of CD8+ CDR3 sequences that patients shared with controls. In CD8+ cells, Simpson's diversity showed no significant difference between patients and controls.

V was clipped by 3 bases and J by 1 base; unmatched bases: 4. CDR3 length: 15 residues. Germline CDR1 SEHNR, CDR2 FQNEAQ (reference sequence). Investigators profiled TCR beta VDJ and CDR3 from genomic DNA template. TCRdb processed the reads anew with MiXCR; each CDR3 protein has one entry. The profile shows approximately 220,000 distinct CDR3 sequences, roughly 50% of them singletons. All patients picked for sequencing had shown, by flow cytometry, an expansion of CD8+CD57+ cells. This clonotype was counted many times. No antigen is known for it. V is TRBV7-9 and J is TRBJ1-1; 8 bases fit TRBD1. The TCR sequence derives from a human donor with aplastic anemia. Sequenced: sorted CD4+, CD8+, or CD8+CD57+ T cells (not recorded which) from PBMCs. CDR3 DNA: TGTGCCAGCAGCTTTTCAGGGGGCGCGAACACTGAAGCTTTCTTT. Residues: CASSFSGGANTEAFF.